This T cell receptor (beta chain) was observed in a study of post-analysis software for immune sequencing data. The CDR3 consists of 14 residues. J gave up 8 bases and V 5 bases, and 6 bases lay outside the gene matches. The V gene's germline CDR1 is SGHTA and CDR2 FQGNSA. Researchers reported that TCR beta cDNA libraries carried unique molecular identifiers. One entry per CDR3 protein results from TCRdb running MiXCR on the PCR reads. This sample yields hundreds of thousands of distinct CDR3 sequences, of which under 55% are seen a single time; around 10% belongs to the top ten. Study findings and constraints: Several TRBV segments (TRBV5-6, TRBV5-1 and TRBV20-1 among them) occurred more frequently in patients than in controls.

Worth noting for this clonotype: No antigen is known for it.

This receptor was taken from a girl between 10 and 17 years old with multiple sclerosis. The chain employs TRBV7-2 and TRBJ1-2; the match to TRBD1 covers 12 bases. The sample taken for sequencing was blood. CDR3 residues: CASSPGQGAEGYTF. The CDR3, as DNA: TGTGCCAGCAGCCCGGGACAGGGGGCGGAAGGCTACACCTTC.